This paragraph reports one T cell receptor (beta chain). Between the trimmed V and J ends, which lost 2 bases and 9 bases, there was a span of 11 bases. CDR3 length: 14 amino acids. CDR1 and CDR2 from the germline V gene are SEHNR and FQNEAQ (reference sequence). The data are from a study of blood T cell repertoires in COVID-19. Original analysis: Quantification of nucleated cells was approximated via reference gene primer amplification. Method: immunoSEQ multiplex PCR; TCRdb's copy keeps in-frame clones and lacks some. V and J calls and clone size are given by that table; D and trimming were obtained from the DNA. The table shows about 150,000 clones, with around 83% occurring only once.

Sequencing was performed on peripheral blood. The sequence came from a man in his 70s who had recovered from COVID-19. The rearrangement links TRBV7-9 to TRBJ1-6; D perhaps matches TRBD1 (5 bases). In DNA, the CDR3 is TGTGCCAGCAGCTTACAGGGATACGGTTCACCCCTCCACTTT. It specifies CASSLQGYGSPLHF.